The 23 T cell receptor beta chains given below trace back to one sample, sequenced in a study of blood T cells in healthy people across ages. Through a sample-barcoded 5' primer and a J-beta primer mix, a second PCR was run for roughly 7 to 12 cycles. One entry per CDR3 protein, called by TCRdb with MiXCR from the 5' RACE reads. The table has over a million distinct CDR3 sequences, 42% seen once. Material for sequencing was blood. Receptors originate from a woman in her late teens or twenties in good health.

The table lists this clonotype with a count of one. At one end, the junction sequence differs from germline, possibly due to a read error. This rearrangement joins TRBV7-2 to TRBJ1-2, with 7 bases identical to TRBD1. The CDR3 has 13 amino acids. CDR1 is SGHTA and CDR2 is FQGNSA in the germline V gene. The CDR3 reads CVSSFRQGDGYTF. DNA of the CDR3: TGTGTCAGCAGCTTCCGCCAGGGGGATGGCTACACCTTC.

The rearrangement joins TRBV30 to TRBJ1-5; no clear D. The length of the CDR3 is 13 residues. V lost 0 bases and J lost 6, with 9 bases in between. The germline V gene has CDR1 GTSNPN and CDR2 SVGIG (reference sequence). The CDR3 sequence: CAWSVEWGQPQHF. CDR3 nucleotide sequence: TGTGCCTGGAGTGTAGAGTGGGGTCAGCCCCAGCATTTT.

This clonotype is a singleton in its sample. This sequence may be a read error, since a much larger clone differs from it by one base. The gene calls are TRBV7-2 and TRBJ2-3; no definite D call. This CDR3 region has 15 residues. Per germline, CDR1 SGHTA and CDR2 FQGNSA. CDR3 nucleotides: TGTGCCAGCAGCTTAAGGACGACGGGCACAGAGACGCAGTATTTT. It translates to CASSLRTTGTETQYF.

The chain recombines TRBV4-3 with TRBJ2-5; D unresolved. The DNA end is a closer match to TRBJ2-7, so the J assignment may be wrong. The germline V gene encodes CDR1 LGHNA and CDR2 YSLEER. This CDR3 has 16 amino acids. CDR3 bases: TGCGCCAGCAGCCCCGAGGCCCGACGGCCACTCCACGAGCAGTACTTC. This encodes CASSPEARRPLHEQYF.

The rearrangement uses TRBV4-3 and TRBJ2-5; D may be TRBD1 or TRBD2 (5 bases each). CDR1 is LGHNA and CDR2 is YSLEER in the germline V gene. The V and J ends lost 1 base and 4 bases respectively, with 10 bases between them. The CDR3 extends over 14 amino acids. CDR3 region: CASSQASRGETQYF. The CDR3 coding sequence is TGCGCCAGCAGCCAAGCGTCGAGGGGAGAGACCCAGTACTTC.

This chain connects TRBV6-5 to TRBJ2-2; D is uncertain. Trimming removed 10 bases from V and 0 bases from J, with 18 bases in between. Per germline, CDR1 MNHEY and CDR2 SVGAGI. This CDR3 contains 16 residues. The CDR3 here is CATSKLAAPNTGELFF. In DNA, the CDR3 is TGTGCCACTTCAAAATTGGCAGCCCCGAACACCGGGGAGCTGTTTTTT.

The chain employs TRBV7-9 and TRBJ2-1; 10 nucleotides match TRBD2. This CDR3 is 16 amino acids long. The trim removed 2 bases at V and 3 bases at J, leaving 4 bases unmatched. The germline gives CDR1 SEHNR, CDR2 FQNEAQ (reference sequence). CDR3 in amino acids: CASSLLAGVLYNEQFF. In DNA, the CDR3 is TGTGCCAGCAGCTTACTAGCGGGAGTACTCTACAATGAGCAGTTCTTC.

V is TRBV7-2 and J is TRBJ1-6; D is ambiguous. This CDR3 has 15 amino acids. V was clipped by 5 bases and J by 4 bases, with 12 bases between them. Germline V gives CDR1 SGHTA, CDR2 FQGNSA. Written as DNA, the CDR3 is TGTGCCAGCAGCCCCTTAATTCCTTATAATTCACCCCTCCACTTT. It yields the protein CASSPLIPYNSPLHF. The variable domain in full, completed from reference TRBV7-2 and TRBJ1-6, reads GAGVSQSPSNKVTEKGKDVELRCDPISGHTALYWYRQSLGQGLEFLIYFQGNSAPDKSGLPSDRFSAERTGGSVSTLTIQRTQQEDSAVYLCASSPLIPYNSPLHFGNGTRLTVT.

This chain links TRBV7-9 with TRBJ2-1; D is unclear. Trimming stripped 5 bases from V and 0 bases from J, with 14 bases between. This CDR3 has 16 amino acids. Germline loops: CDR1 SEHNR, CDR2 FQNEAQ (reference sequence). Here the CDR3 reads CASSASQKASYNEQFF. The DNA of the CDR3 is TGTGCCAGCAGCGCTAGTCAAAAGGCCTCCTACAATGAGCAGTTCTTC.

The chain links TRBV3-1 to TRBJ2-4; 8 nucleotides match TRBD2. Judging by the DNA end, TRBJ2-7 fits better; the J call may be wrong. Germline CDR1 reads LGHDT; CDR2 reads YNNKEL (reference sequence). The CDR3 runs to 15 residues. The CDR3 DNA follows: TGTGCCAGCAGCCACGCTAGCGGGCAGGGGTACGAGCAGTACTTC. Its protein product is CASSHASGQGYEQYF.

The chain is built from TRBV10-3 and TRBJ1-5; the match to TRBD1 covers 7 bases. Germline V gene data show CDR1 as ENHRY and CDR2 as SYGVKD. This CDR3 is built from 15 residues. J was trimmed by 0 bases and V by 5 bases; bases with no gene match: 4. The CDR3 DNA reads TGTGCCATCAGTACCGGACAGGATAGCAATCAGCCCCAGCATTTT. Its translation: CAISTGQDSNQPQHF.

The chain couples TRBV2 to TRBJ1-2; D possibly corresponds to TRBD1 (6 bases). The germline gives CDR1 SNHLY, CDR2 FYNNEI. V shed 11 bases and J shed 0 bases, with 13 bases lying between them. CDR3 length: 13 amino acids. The chain's CDR3 is CAGQGLANYGYTF. CDR3 nucleotides: TGTGCCGGCCAGGGGTTAGCTAACTATGGCTACACCTTC.

This clonotype occurred once. Its ends do not fully match the called genes, so a read error is possible. The rearrangement links TRBV7-2 to TRBJ2-7, with 7 bases identical to TRBD2. The CDR3 length is 15 residues. CDR1 and CDR2 from the germline V gene are SGHTA and FQGNSA. This chain's CDR3 is CASSLDPREPYEQYF. The CDR3 region has the DNA TGTGCCAGCAGCTTAGACCCGCGGGAGCCCTACGAGCAGTACTTT.

The chain is built from TRBV6-2 or TRBV6-3 and TRBJ2-1; D is perhaps TRBD1 (6 bases). The CDR3 runs 16 residues. Per germline, CDR1 MNHEY and CDR2 SVGEGT. Trimming took off 6 bases at V and 4 bases at J, with 19 bases between the two ends. This chain's CDR3 is CASRPLQGRKYNEQFF. As DNA, the CDR3 is TGTGCCAGCAGGCCTCTACAGGGTAGGAAGTACAATGAGCAGTTCTTC.

The chain couples TRBV28 to TRBJ2-1, with 11 bases matching TRBD2. V shed 5 bases and J 3 bases; nucleotides not matched to a gene: 6. CDR1 is MDHEN, CDR2 SYDVKM, per germline. The length of the CDR3 is 16 residues. As DNA, the CDR3 is TGTGCCAGCAGTCCCACTAGCGGGAGATACTACAATGAGCAGTTCTTC. The encoded protein is CASSPTSGRYYNEQFF.

This clonotype has more than one count but fewer than ten. The J gene is TRBJ2-5, the V gene TRBV20-1; 11 bases line up with TRBD2. This CDR3 is built from 16 residues. Germline trimming cut 4 bases from V and 1 base from J; bases unmatched to any gene: 8. CDR1 is DFQATT, CDR2 SNEGSKA, per germline (reference sequence). The CDR3 DNA is TGCAGTGCTAACCCCCGACTAGCGGGGTCCCAAGAGACCCAGTACTTC. Translating it yields CSANPRLAGSQETQYF.

This clonotype has only one observation. The chain carries TRBV5-8 and TRBJ1-2; 9 bases line up with TRBD1. Germline V gene sequence: CDR1 SGHTS, CDR2 YDEGEE. The CDR3 is 16 residues long. Trimming cost V 1 base and J 2 bases; bases outside gene matches: 6. This CDR3 reads CASSLIGTGHNYGYTF. The CDR3 nucleotides read TGTGCCAGCAGCTTGATAGGGACAGGGCACAACTATGGCTACACCTTC. Drawing the rest from reference TRBV5-8 and TRBJ1-2, the complete variable domain is EAGVTQSPTHLIKTRGQQATLRCSPISGHTSVYWYQQALGLGLQFLLWYDEGEERNRGNFPPRFSGRQFPNYSSELNVNALELEDSALYLCASSLIGTGHNYGYTFGSGTRLTVV.

This chain uses TRBV12-3 or TRBV12-4 with TRBJ1-2; D is undetermined. The ends were cut back, 7 bases at V and 1 base at J, with 10 bases in the middle. This CDR3 is built from 13 residues. The CDR3 is CASTLTVNYGYTF. CDR3 nucleotides: TGTGCCAGCACCCTAACAGTTAACTATGGCTACACCTTC.

This clonotype was detected only once. The chain is built from TRBV10-3 and TRBJ1-1; D possibly corresponds to TRBD1 (6 bases). This CDR3 has 13 amino acids. V was clipped by 2 bases and J by 8 bases, with 12 bases between them. Germline CDR1 is ENHRY and CDR2 is SYGVKD. DNA for the CDR3: TGTGCCATCAGTGAGCTCCGGGACATGGAAGCTTTCTTT. Protein product: CAISELRDMEAFF.

The V gene is TRBV5-1, the J gene TRBJ2-2; the match to TRBD1 covers 7 bases. The CDR3 is 16 amino acids. The junction had 4 bases not matched to a gene; V was cut back by 2 bases and J by 0 bases. Germline CDR1 SGHRS, CDR2 YFSETQ. The chain's CDR3 is CASSFFGTANTGELFF. CDR3 bases: TGCGCCAGCAGCTTTTTTGGGACAGCGAACACCGGGGAGCTGTTTTTT.

The genes are TRBV4-2 and TRBJ1-1; D gene ambiguous. The CDR3 covers 14 residues. Germline V gene data show CDR1 as LGHNA and CDR2 as YNFKEQ. Trimming pared 1 base from V and 3 bases from J, leaving 9 bases between. The CDR3 coding sequence is TGTGCCAGCAGCCAAGCAAATGCAGACACTGAAGCTTTCTTT. Its translation is CASSQANADTEAFF.

V gene TRBV9 combines with J gene TRBJ2-3; TRBD2 matches 11 bases. Unmatched junction bases numbered 7, after V lost 3 bases and J lost 1 base. Germline assignment: CDR1 SGDLS and CDR2 YYNGEE. CDR3 length equals 17 residues. CDR3: CASSGRTSGGGTDTQYF. The CDR3 nucleotides are TGTGCCAGCAGCGGGCGCACTAGCGGGGGTGGCACAGATACGCAGTATTTT.

This clonotype occurred many times. The rearrangement joins TRBV12-3 or TRBV12-4 to TRBJ2-3; 12 nucleotides align to TRBD2. This CDR3 has 15 amino acids. Trimming at V came to 5 bases and at J to 4 bases, leaving 4 bases not matched to a gene. CDR3: CASSQTSGRADTQYF. The CDR3 nucleotides are TGTGCCAGCAGTCAGACTAGCGGGAGAGCAGATACGCAGTATTTT.